This is a list of T cell receptor beta chains from one sample in a study of blood T cell repertoires in COVID-19. Profiled with immunoSEQ multiplex PCR; TCRdb holds only in-frame clones, not every one. The sample carries 200,000 to 250,000 clones, around 90% recorded once. Sequenced: peripheral blood. The receptors were gathered from a young man with COVID-19, enrolled during active disease. The CDR3 runs from the conserved cysteine through the conserved F or W. The order of the fields is clone size, V gene, J gene, D gene, CDR3 DNA, CDR3 protein. A D gene is named only where the DNA matches it firmly. Clone size is not always given. Where it is, it says once, few, many or a class for expanded clones.

>once|TRBV18|TRBJ1-1|TRBD1
TGTGCCAGCTCACTACAGGGGCCTGAAGCTTTCTTT
CASSLQGPEAFF
>-|TRBV19|TRBJ1-6|-
TGTGCCAGTAGTCCCACTACTTCTCCTAATTCACCCCTCCACTTT
CASSPTTSPNSPLHF
>-|TRBV5-4|TRBJ2-7|TRBD2
TGTGCCAGCAGCTCCGCCGGGGGACTAGCGGTGTACGAGCAGTACTTC
CASSSAGGLAVYEQYF
>-|TRBV6-5|TRBJ1-1|TRBD1
TGTGCCAGCAAACGAACAGGGGACACTGAAGCTTTCTTT
CASKRTGDTEAFF
>-|TRBV24-1|TRBJ2-1|TRBD1
TGTGCCACCAGTGATTTGGGTCTCAGGGGGAATGAGCAGTTCTTC
CATSDLGLRGNEQFF
>-|TRBV19|TRBJ1-3|TRBD1
TGTGCCAGTACGAACGGCAGGGGGCCAGGAAACACCATATATTTT
CASTNGRGPGNTIYF
>once|TRBV5-8|TRBJ1-2|-
TGTGCCAGCAGCCGGATTACAGGATTCTATGGCTACACCTTC
CASSRITGFYGYTF
>-|TRBV5-1|TRBJ1-1|-
TGCGCCAGCAGCTTACAGGGGAACACTGAAGCTTTCTTT
CASSLQGNTEAFF
>-|TRBV28|TRBJ1-4|-
TGTGCCAGCAGCATACCGGGAAGGGGAGGTGAAAAACTGTTTTTT
CASSIPGRGGEKLFF
>-|TRBV10-3|TRBJ2-4|TRBD2
TGTGCCATCAGTGAAGGGCGGGGGGGAAACATTCAGTACTTC
CAISEGRGGNIQYF
>-|TRBV5-4|TRBJ1-2|TRBD1
TGTGCCAGCAGCTCCCCAGGGGGCGGGCATGGCTACACCTTC
CASSSPGGGHGYTF
>-|TRBV29-1|TRBJ1-1|-
TGCAGCGCTGAAGGTACTCTGGGCAAGAACACTGAAGCTTTCTTT
CSAEGTLGKNTEAFF
>-|TRBV7-9|TRBJ2-7|TRBD1
TGTGCCAGCAGCTTGGGACAGGGCCACTACGAGCAGTACTTC
CASSLGQGHYEQYF
>-|TRBV19|TRBJ2-1|-
TGTGCCAGTAGTTTGCAGGGCGTGGGTGAGCAGTTCTTC
CASSLQGVGEQFF
>-|TRBV3-1/TRBV3-2|TRBJ1-6|TRBD1
TGTGCCAGCAGCCACCCCACGACAGGGGGAAGATCACCCCTCCACTTT
CASSHPTTGGRSPLHF
>-|TRBV13|TRBJ2-5|TRBD2
TGTGCCAGCAGCTTAGGACTAGCGGGAGATGGGGAGACCCAGTACTTC
CASSLGLAGDGETQYF
>-|TRBV7-2|TRBJ1-5|-
TGTGCCAGCAGCACGCAGGGGCGGCAGCCCCAGCATTTT
CASSTQGRQPQHF
>-|TRBV28|TRBJ1-5|-
TGTGCCAGCAGTTTACGACTCCCACCCCAGCATTTT
CASSLRLPPQHF
>few|TRBV7-2|TRBJ1-5|-
TGTGCCAGCAGCTTAAGTAGCAGCAATCAGCCCCAGCATTTT
CASSLSSSNQPQHF
>-|TRBV28|TRBJ1-2|-
TGTGCCAGCAGTTTAAGGCAGGGAATTGGTGGCTACACCTTC
CASSLRQGIGGYTF